This T cell receptor beta chain was identified during a study of blood T cell repertoires in COVID-19. Across the study: Spain, Italy and the United States supplied samples that represented acute and convalescent COVID-19. From T cells, B-cell-depleted T cells, or PBMCs came the material, which was cDNA or gDNA.

The authors' processing: How many nucleated cells were present was estimated from reference gene primer amplification. The data were produced by immunoSEQ multiplex PCR, yet TCRdb's version contains in-frame clones alone and is incomplete. D and trimming come from the DNA, and the V and J calls and clone size come from that table. Of about 270,000 clones listed, 86% are singletons. CDR3 length: 19 amino acids. Trimming removed 4 bases from V and 3 bases from J; junction bases left unmatched: 13. Germline V lookup: CDR1 SGHRS, CDR2 YFSETQ. Sequenced: peripheral blood. The source is a man aged 35 to 55 who had recovered from COVID-19. This chain joins TRBV5-1 and TRBJ2-2; 12 nucleotides align to TRBD2. The CDR3 region is CASSPEASGGARDTGELFF. The CDR3 bases are TGCGCCAGCAGCCCCGAGGCTAGCGGGGGGGCTAGGGACACCGGGGAGCTGTTTTTT.